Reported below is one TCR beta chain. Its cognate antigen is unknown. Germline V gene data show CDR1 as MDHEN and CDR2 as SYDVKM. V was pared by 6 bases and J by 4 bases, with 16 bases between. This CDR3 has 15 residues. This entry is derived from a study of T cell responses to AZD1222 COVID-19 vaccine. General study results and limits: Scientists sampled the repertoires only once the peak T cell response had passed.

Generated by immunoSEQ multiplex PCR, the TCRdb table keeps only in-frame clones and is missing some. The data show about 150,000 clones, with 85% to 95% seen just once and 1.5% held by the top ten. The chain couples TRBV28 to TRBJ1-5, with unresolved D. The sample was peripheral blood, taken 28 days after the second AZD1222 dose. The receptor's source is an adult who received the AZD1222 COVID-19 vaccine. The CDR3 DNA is TGTGCCAGCAGCCAAACGACGGGAAGAAATCAGCCCCAGCATTTT. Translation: CASSQTTGRNQPQHF.